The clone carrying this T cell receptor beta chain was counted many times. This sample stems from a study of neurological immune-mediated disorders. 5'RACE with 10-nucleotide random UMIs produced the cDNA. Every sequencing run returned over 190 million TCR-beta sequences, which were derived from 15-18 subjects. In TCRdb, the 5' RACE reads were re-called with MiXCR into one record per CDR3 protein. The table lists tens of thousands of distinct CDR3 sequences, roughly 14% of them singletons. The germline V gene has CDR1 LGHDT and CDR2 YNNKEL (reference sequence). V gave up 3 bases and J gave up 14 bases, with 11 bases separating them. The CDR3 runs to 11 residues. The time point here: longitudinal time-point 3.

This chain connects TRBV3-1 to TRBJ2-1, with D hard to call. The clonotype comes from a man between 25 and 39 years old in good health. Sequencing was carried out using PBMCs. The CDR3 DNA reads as TGTGCCAGCAGCCATTTAGGCCAGGAGTTCTTC. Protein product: CASSHLGQEFF.